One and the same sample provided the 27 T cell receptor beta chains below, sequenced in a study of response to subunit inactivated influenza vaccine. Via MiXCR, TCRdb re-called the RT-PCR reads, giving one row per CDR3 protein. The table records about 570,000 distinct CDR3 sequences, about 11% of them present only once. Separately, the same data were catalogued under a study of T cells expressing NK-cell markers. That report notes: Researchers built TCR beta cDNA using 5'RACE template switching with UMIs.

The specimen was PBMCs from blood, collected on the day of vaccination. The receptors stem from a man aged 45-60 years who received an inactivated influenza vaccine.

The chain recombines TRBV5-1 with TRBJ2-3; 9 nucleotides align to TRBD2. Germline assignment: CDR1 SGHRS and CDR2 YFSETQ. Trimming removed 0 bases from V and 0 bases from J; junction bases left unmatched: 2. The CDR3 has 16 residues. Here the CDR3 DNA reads TGCGCCAGCAGCTTGGGGACTAGCGTTAGCACAGATACGCAGTATTTT. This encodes CASSLGTSVSTDTQYF.

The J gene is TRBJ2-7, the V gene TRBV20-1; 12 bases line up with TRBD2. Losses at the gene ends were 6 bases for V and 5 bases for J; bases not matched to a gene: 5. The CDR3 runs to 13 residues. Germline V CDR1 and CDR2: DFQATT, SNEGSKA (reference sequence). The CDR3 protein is CSAPGLAGNEQYF. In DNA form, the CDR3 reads TGCAGTGCCCCAGGACTAGCGGGAAACGAGCAGTACTTC.

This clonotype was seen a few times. CDR3: CATSDFRRGGPFSSGTQYF. The CDR3 nucleotides are TGTGCCACCAGTGATTTCCGGAGGGGGGGGCCTTTTTCCTCTGGTACGCAGTATTTT. The chain links TRBV24-1 to TRBJ2-3; tentatively, D is TRBD2 (7 bases). Trimming stripped 1 base from V and 8 bases from J, with 27 bases between. The CDR3 length is 19 residues. Per the germline V gene, CDR1 is KGHDR and CDR2 is SFDVKD.

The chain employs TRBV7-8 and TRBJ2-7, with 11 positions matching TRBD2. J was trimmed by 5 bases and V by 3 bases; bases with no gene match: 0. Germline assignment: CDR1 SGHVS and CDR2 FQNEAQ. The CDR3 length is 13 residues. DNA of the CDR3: TGTGCCAGCAGCTTGACTAGCGGGAACGAGCAGTACTTC. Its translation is CASSLTSGNEQYF.

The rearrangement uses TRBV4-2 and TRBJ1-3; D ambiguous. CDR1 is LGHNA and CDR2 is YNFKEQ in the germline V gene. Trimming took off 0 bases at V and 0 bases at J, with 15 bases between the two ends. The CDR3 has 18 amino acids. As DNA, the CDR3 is TGTGCCAGCAGCCAAGAATATCGAGGTACACACTCTGGAAACACCATATATTTT. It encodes CASSQEYRGTHSGNTIYF.

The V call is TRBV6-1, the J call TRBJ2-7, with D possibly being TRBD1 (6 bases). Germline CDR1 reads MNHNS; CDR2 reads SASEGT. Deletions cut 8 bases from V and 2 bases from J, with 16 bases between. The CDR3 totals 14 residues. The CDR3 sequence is CASWAFEGAYEQYF. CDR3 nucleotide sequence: TGTGCCAGCTGGGCCTTTGAGGGGGCCTACGAGCAGTACTTC.

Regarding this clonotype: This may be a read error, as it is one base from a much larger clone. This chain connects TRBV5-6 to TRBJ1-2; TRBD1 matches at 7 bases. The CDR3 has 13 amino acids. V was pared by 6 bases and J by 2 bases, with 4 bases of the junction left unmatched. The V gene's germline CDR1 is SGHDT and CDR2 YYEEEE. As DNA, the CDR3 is TGTGCCAGCAACCCGACAGGGAACTATGGCTACACCTTC. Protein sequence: CASNPTGNYGYTF.

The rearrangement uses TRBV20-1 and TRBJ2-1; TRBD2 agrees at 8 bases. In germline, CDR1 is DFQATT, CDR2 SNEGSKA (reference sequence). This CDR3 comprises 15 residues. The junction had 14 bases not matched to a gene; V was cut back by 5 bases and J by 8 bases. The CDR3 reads CSASRLKTSAHEQFF. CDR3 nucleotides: TGCAGTGCTTCCCGGCTTAAGACTAGCGCCCATGAGCAGTTCTTC.

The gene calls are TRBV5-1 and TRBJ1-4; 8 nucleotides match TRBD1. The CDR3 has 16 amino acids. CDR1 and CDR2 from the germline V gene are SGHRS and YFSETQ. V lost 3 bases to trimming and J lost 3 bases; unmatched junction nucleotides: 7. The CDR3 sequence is CASSSGMTGANEKLFF. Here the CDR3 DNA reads TGCGCCAGCAGCTCCGGGATGACAGGGGCTAATGAAAAACTGTTTTTT.

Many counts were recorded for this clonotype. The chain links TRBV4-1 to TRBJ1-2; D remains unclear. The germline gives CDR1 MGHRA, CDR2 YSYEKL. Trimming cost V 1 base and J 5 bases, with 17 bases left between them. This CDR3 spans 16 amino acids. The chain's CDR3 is CASSQGPNARLYGYTF. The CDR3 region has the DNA TGCGCCAGCAGCCAAGGCCCCAACGCCCGACTTTATGGCTACACCTTC.

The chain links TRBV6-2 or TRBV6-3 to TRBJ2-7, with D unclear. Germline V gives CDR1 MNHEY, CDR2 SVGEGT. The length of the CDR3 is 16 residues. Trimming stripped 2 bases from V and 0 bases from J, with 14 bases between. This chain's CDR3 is CASSYNETAFSYEQYF. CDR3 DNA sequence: TGTGCCAGCAGTTACAATGAGACGGCCTTCTCCTACGAGCAGTACTTC.

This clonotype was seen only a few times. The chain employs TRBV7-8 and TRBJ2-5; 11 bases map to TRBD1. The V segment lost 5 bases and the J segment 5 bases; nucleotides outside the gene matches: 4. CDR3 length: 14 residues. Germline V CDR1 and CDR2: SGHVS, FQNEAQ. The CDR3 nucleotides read TGTGCCAGCAGCCGGGACAGGGGGGGGGAGACCCAGTACTTC. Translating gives CASSRDRGGETQYF.

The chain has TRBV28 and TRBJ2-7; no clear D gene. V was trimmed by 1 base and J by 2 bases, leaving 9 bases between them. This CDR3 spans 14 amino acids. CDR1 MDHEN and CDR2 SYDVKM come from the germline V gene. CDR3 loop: CASSLSAGPYEQYF. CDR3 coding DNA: TGTGCCAGCAGTTTATCGGCTGGGCCCTACGAGCAGTACTTC.

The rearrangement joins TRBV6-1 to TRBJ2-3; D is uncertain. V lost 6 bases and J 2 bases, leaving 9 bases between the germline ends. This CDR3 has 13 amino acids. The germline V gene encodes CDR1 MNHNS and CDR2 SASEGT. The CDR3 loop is CASSGKSTDTQYF. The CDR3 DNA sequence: TGTGCCAGCAGCGGAAAATCCACAGATACGCAGTATTTT.

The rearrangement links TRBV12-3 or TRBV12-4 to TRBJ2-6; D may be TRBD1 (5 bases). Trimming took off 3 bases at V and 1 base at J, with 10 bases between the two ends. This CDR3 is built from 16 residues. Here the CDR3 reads CASSLGRRSGANVLTF. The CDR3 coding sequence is TGTGCCAGCAGTTTGGGGCGGCGATCTGGGGCCAACGTCCTGACTTTC.

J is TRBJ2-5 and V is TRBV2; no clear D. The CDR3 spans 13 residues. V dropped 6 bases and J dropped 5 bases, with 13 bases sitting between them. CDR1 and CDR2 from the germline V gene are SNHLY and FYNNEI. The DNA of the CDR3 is TGTGCCAGCAGAGACTTTAGAAGGGAGACCCAGTACTTC. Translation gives CASRDFRRETQYF.

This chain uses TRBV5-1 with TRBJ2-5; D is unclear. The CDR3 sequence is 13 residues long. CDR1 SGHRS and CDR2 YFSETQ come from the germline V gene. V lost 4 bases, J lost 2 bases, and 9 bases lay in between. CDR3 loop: CASSEPAQETQYF. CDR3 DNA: TGCGCCAGCAGCGAGCCAGCTCAAGAGACCCAGTACTTC. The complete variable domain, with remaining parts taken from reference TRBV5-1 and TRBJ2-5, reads KAGVTQTPRYLIKTRGQQVTLSCSPISGHRSVSWYQQTPGQGLQFLFEYFSETQRNKGNFPGRFSGRQFSNSRSEMNVSTLELGDSALYLCASSEPAQETQYFGPGTRLLVL.

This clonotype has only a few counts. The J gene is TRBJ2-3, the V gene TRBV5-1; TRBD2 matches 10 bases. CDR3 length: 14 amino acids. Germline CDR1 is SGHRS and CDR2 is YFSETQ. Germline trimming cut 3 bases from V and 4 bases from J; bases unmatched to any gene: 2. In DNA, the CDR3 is TGCGCCAGCAGCTGGGGGACTAGCGCAGATACGCAGTATTTT. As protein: CASSWGTSADTQYF.

The CDR3 region has the DNA TGCGCCAGCAGCCACGGACCTCACACAGATACGCAGTATTTT. It yields the protein CASSHGPHTDTQYF. The chain combines TRBV4-1 with TRBJ2-3; D gene unclear. The ends were cut back, 3 bases at V and 2 bases at J, with 9 bases in the middle. There are 14 residues in the CDR3. The germline V gene encodes CDR1 MGHRA and CDR2 YSYEKL.

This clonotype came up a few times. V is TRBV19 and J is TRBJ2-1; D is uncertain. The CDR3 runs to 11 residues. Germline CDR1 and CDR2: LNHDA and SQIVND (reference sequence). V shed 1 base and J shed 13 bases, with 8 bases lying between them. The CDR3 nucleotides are TGTGCCAGTAGTATAGGAGACAAACAGTTCTTC. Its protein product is CASSIGDKQFF.

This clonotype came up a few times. As DNA, the CDR3 is TGCGCCAGCAGCCCCACTAGCGACCCCACCGGGGAGCTGTTTTTT. Translation: CASSPTSDPTGELFF. The gene calls are TRBV5-1 and TRBJ2-2; 7 bases line up with TRBD2. V lost 4 bases and J lost 4; bases outside the gene matches: 7. The CDR3 loop spans 15 amino acids. CDR1 is SGHRS and CDR2 is YFSETQ in the germline V gene.

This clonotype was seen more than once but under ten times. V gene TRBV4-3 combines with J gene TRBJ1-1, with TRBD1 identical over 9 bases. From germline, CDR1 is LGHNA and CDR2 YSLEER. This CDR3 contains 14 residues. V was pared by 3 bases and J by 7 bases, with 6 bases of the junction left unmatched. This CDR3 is CASSQGQGTYEAFF. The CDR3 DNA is TGCGCCAGCAGCCAGGGACAGGGAACTTATGAAGCTTTCTTT.

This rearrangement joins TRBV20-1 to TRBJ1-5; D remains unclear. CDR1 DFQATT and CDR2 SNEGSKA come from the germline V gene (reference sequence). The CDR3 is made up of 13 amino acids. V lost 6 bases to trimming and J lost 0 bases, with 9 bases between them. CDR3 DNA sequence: TGCAGTGCCAGCCAGAATAGCAATCAGCCCCAGCATTTT. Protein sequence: CSASQNSNQPQHF.

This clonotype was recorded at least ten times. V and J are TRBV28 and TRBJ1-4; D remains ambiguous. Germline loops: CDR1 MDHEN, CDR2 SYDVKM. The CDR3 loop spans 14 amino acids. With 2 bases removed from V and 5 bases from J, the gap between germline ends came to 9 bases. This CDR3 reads CASSLGGLNEKLFF. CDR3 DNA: TGTGCCAGCAGTTTAGGAGGGCTCAATGAAAAACTGTTTTTT.

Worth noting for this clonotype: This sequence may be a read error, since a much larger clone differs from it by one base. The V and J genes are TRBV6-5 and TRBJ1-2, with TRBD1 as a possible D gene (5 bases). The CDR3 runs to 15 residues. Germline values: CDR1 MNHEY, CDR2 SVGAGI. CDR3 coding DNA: TGTGCCAGCAGTTCAGTGGGGGAAGGTCCCTATGGCGACACCTTC. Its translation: CASSSVGEGPYGDTF.

Written as DNA, the CDR3 is TGTGCCAGCTCACCACCGAAGGAAACCTATGGCTACACCTTC. Residues: CASSPPKETYGYTF. This chain uses TRBV18 with TRBJ1-2; no firm D call. The CDR3 contains 14 residues. V lost 0 bases to trimming and J lost 4 bases, with 9 bases between them. Looked up from germline, CDR1 is KGHSH and CDR2 is LQKENI.

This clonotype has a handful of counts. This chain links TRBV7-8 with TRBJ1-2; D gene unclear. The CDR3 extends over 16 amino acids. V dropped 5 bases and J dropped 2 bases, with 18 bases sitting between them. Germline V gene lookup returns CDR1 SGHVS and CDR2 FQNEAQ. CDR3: CASSPYRAAGNYGYTF. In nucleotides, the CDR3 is TGTGCCAGCAGCCCCTATCGGGCAGCCGGGAACTATGGCTACACCTTC.